Listed below are T cell receptor beta chains from one sample, sequenced in a study of blood T cell repertoires in COVID-19. The table came from immunoSEQ multiplex PCR; TCRdb's copy has only in-frame clones and leaves some out. This sample has about 230,000 clones, with 65% to 85% found just once. Sequencing was performed on peripheral blood. The receptors were gathered from a middle-aged man with acute or convalescent COVID-19. Each CDR3 is given with its conserved first and last residue. Each record gives: J gene, D gene, clone size, V gene, CDR3 DNA, CDR3 protein. The D gene is left open where the match is weak. Some rows mark clone size as missing; the rest say once, few, many or name a class of expanded clone.

j_call: TRBJ2-7
d_call: TRBD2
clone_size: NA
v_call: TRBV7-9
cdr3_nt: TGTGCCAGCAGCTTAGCGACTAGCGGGAGTCTAGGCGAGCAGTACTTC
cdr3_aa: CASSLATSGSLGEQYF

j_call: TRBJ1-1
d_call: NA
clone_size: NA
v_call: TRBV4-2
cdr3_nt: TGTGCCAGCAGCCAAGATAGGGACACACCTGAAGCTTTCTTT
cdr3_aa: CASSQDRDTPEAFF

j_call: TRBJ2-7
d_call: NA
clone_size: NA
v_call: TRBV5-5
cdr3_nt: TGTGCCAGCAGCCCTCCGGGGGCCTACGAGCAGTACTTC
cdr3_aa: CASSPPGAYEQYF

j_call: TRBJ1-6
d_call: TRBD1
clone_size: NA
v_call: TRBV6-2/TRBV6-3
cdr3_nt: TGTGCCAGCAGCACTCCAGGACAGGGGTTAAACTCACCCCTCCACTTT
cdr3_aa: CASSTPGQGLNSPLHF

j_call: TRBJ1-2
d_call: NA
clone_size: NA
v_call: TRBV3-1/TRBV3-2
cdr3_nt: TGTGCCAGCAGCCAAGAGCCAGCTGGGGGGAACACCTTC
cdr3_aa: CASSQEPAGGNTF

j_call: TRBJ2-2
d_call: NA
clone_size: NA
v_call: TRBV5-4
cdr3_nt: TGTGCCAGCAGCTGGATAGCGGCGAACACCGGGGAGCTGTTTTTT
cdr3_aa: CASSWIAANTGELFF

j_call: TRBJ2-1
d_call: NA
clone_size: once
v_call: TRBV6-4
cdr3_nt: TGTGCCAGCAGTAACGAGGACGGTAGCGATGAGCAGTTCTTC
cdr3_aa: CASSNEDGSDEQFF

j_call: TRBJ2-7
d_call: NA
clone_size: NA
v_call: TRBV19
cdr3_nt: TGTGCCAGTAGTATAGATCCGCTAGCTGACGAGCAGTACTTC
cdr3_aa: CASSIDPLADEQYF

j_call: TRBJ2-1
d_call: NA
clone_size: NA
v_call: TRBV9
cdr3_nt: TGTGCCAGCAGTGTGGAGAGCTCCTACAATGAGCAGTTCTTC
cdr3_aa: CASSVESSYNEQFF

j_call: TRBJ2-5
d_call: TRBD2
clone_size: few
v_call: TRBV10-3
cdr3_nt: TGTGCCATCAGCCCCTTTGCGGGGGACGGTCGAGAGACCCAGTACTTC
cdr3_aa: CAISPFAGDGRETQYF

j_call: TRBJ2-7
d_call: NA
clone_size: NA
v_call: TRBV3-1/TRBV3-2
cdr3_nt: TGTGTCAGCAGGGGCCACGAGCAGTACTTC
cdr3_aa: CVSRGHEQYF

j_call: TRBJ2-7
d_call: NA
clone_size: NA
v_call: TRBV20-1
cdr3_nt: TGCAGTGCCCGGGGGAGTTACGAGCAGTACTTC
cdr3_aa: CSARGSYEQYF

j_call: TRBJ1-5
d_call: NA
clone_size: NA
v_call: TRBV3-1/TRBV3-2
cdr3_nt: TGTGCCAGCAGCCAATCGATCCAGGGGCAGCCCCAGCATTTT
cdr3_aa: CASSQSIQGQPQHF

j_call: TRBJ2-7
d_call: TRBD1
clone_size: NA
v_call: TRBV18
cdr3_nt: TGTGCCAGCTCACCCGGTCGGGACAGGGGGATCCACGAGCAGTACTTC
cdr3_aa: CASSPGRDRGIHEQYF

j_call: TRBJ2-1
d_call: TRBD2
clone_size: once
v_call: TRBV5-1
cdr3_nt: TGCGCCAGCAGCATCGCCAGCGGGAGCTCCTACAATGAGCAGTTCTTC
cdr3_aa: CASSIASGSSYNEQFF

j_call: TRBJ2-5
d_call: NA
clone_size: NA
v_call: TRBV29-1
cdr3_nt: TGCAGCGTTGACACGAATGGACAGTTACAAGAGACCCAGTACTTC
cdr3_aa: CSVDTNGQLQETQYF

j_call: TRBJ1-2
d_call: NA
clone_size: NA
v_call: TRBV4-1
cdr3_nt: TGCGCCAGCAGCCAAGATCAGGACAGAGCTAACTATGGCTACACCTTC
cdr3_aa: CASSQDQDRANYGYTF

j_call: TRBJ2-3
d_call: NA
clone_size: NA
v_call: TRBV9
cdr3_nt: TGTGCCAGCAGCGTAGTAGCCGATAGCACAGATACGCAGTATTTT
cdr3_aa: CASSVVADSTDTQYF

j_call: TRBJ1-1
d_call: NA
clone_size: once
v_call: TRBV12-3/TRBV12-4
cdr3_nt: TGTGCCAGCAGTGTGGGACAGAACACTGAAGCTTTCTTT
cdr3_aa: CASSVGQNTEAFF

j_call: TRBJ1-2
d_call: TRBD1
clone_size: few
v_call: TRBV2
cdr3_nt: TGTGCCAGCAGCCTACAGGGGCCGACCTTTGGCTACACCTTC
cdr3_aa: CASSLQGPTFGYTF

j_call: TRBJ2-1
d_call: NA
clone_size: NA
v_call: TRBV27
cdr3_nt: TGTGCCAGCAGTACAATTATGTCCCCGAGCGGGAATGAGCAGTTCTTC
cdr3_aa: CASSTIMSPSGNEQFF

j_call: TRBJ2-1
d_call: NA
clone_size: NA
v_call: TRBV15
cdr3_nt: TGTGCCACCAGCAGCCAAAGGGGGAATGAGCAGTTCTTC
cdr3_aa: CATSSQRGNEQFF

j_call: TRBJ1-2
d_call: NA
clone_size: NA
v_call: TRBV6-1
cdr3_nt: TGTGCCAGCAGTGAAGCCGGGAGGGGTGGCTACACCTTC
cdr3_aa: CASSEAGRGGYTF

j_call: TRBJ2-2
d_call: NA
clone_size: NA
v_call: TRBV30
cdr3_nt: TGTGCCTGGGAGACCCCGGCGGGCACCGGGGAGCTGTTTTTT
cdr3_aa: CAWETPAGTGELFF

j_call: TRBJ1-1
d_call: NA
clone_size: NA
v_call: TRBV18
cdr3_nt: TGTGCCAGCTCACCAGAACAGGGTGGTCGCACTGAAGCTTTCTTT
cdr3_aa: CASSPEQGGRTEAFF

j_call: TRBJ2-2
d_call: TRBD1
clone_size: NA
v_call: TRBV28
cdr3_nt: TGTGCCAGCAGAGAACAGGGGGCGAGCGGGGAGCTGTTTTTT
cdr3_aa: CASREQGASGELFF

j_call: TRBJ2-7
d_call: TRBD2
clone_size: NA
v_call: TRBV7-8
cdr3_nt: TGTGCCAGCAGCTCGCACCCCATCGGGACTAGCGGGATCTACGAGCAGTACTTC
cdr3_aa: CASSSHPIGTSGIYEQYF

j_call: TRBJ2-1
d_call: TRBD2
clone_size: NA
v_call: TRBV9
cdr3_nt: TGTGCCAGCAGCGTAGCTGGCGGGAGCGTATACAATGAGCAGTTCTTC
cdr3_aa: CASSVAGGSVYNEQFF

j_call: TRBJ2-1
d_call: TRBD2
clone_size: NA
v_call: TRBV3-1/TRBV3-2
cdr3_nt: TGTGCCAGCAGCCAAGAGAAAGGTTCTGGCGGGAGGGCCTTCGGCAATGAGCAGTTCTTC
cdr3_aa: CASSQEKGSGGRAFGNEQFF

j_call: TRBJ1-4
d_call: NA
clone_size: NA
v_call: TRBV5-1
cdr3_nt: TGCGCCAGCAGCTTGGGTCGTACGGGGAATAATGAAAAACTGTTTTTT
cdr3_aa: CASSLGRTGNNEKLFF

j_call: TRBJ2-3
d_call: TRBD2
clone_size: NA
v_call: TRBV7-9
cdr3_nt: TGTGCCAGCAGCTCGGGACTAGCGGGGAATACGCAGTATTTT
cdr3_aa: CASSSGLAGNTQYF

j_call: TRBJ1-2
d_call: NA
clone_size: NA
v_call: TRBV28
cdr3_nt: TGTGCCAGCAGTTTATTTTCAGGGGTGAACTATGGCTACACCTTC
cdr3_aa: CASSLFSGVNYGYTF

j_call: TRBJ1-5
d_call: NA
clone_size: NA
v_call: TRBV19
cdr3_nt: TGTGCCACGTCAGCGGGTGGGCAGCCCCAGCATTTT
cdr3_aa: CATSAGGQPQHF

j_call: TRBJ1-2
d_call: TRBD1
clone_size: NA
v_call: TRBV5-1
cdr3_nt: TGCGCCAGCAGCCTAGACAGGGTAGGAGGAGGCTACACCTTC
cdr3_aa: CASSLDRVGGGYTF

j_call: TRBJ2-7
d_call: NA
clone_size: NA
v_call: TRBV3-1/TRBV3-2
cdr3_nt: TGTGCCAGCAGCCAAGCACAGTTTGAGCAGTACTTC
cdr3_aa: CASSQAQFEQYF

j_call: TRBJ2-1
d_call: NA
clone_size: NA
v_call: TRBV5-6
cdr3_nt: TGTGCCAGCAGCCGGGCGGGGGCCGCCGAGCAGTTCTTC
cdr3_aa: CASSRAGAAEQFF

j_call: TRBJ1-2
d_call: TRBD1
clone_size: NA
v_call: TRBV5-8
cdr3_nt: TGTGCCAGCAGCCCGCGCTACCGGGACAGCTCCTATGGCTACACCTTC
cdr3_aa: CASSPRYRDSSYGYTF

j_call: TRBJ2-3
d_call: TRBD2
clone_size: NA
v_call: TRBV6-5
cdr3_nt: TGTGCCAGCAGTTTGGGCGGGAGTACGGCAGATACGCAGTATTTT
cdr3_aa: CASSLGGSTADTQYF

j_call: TRBJ2-3
d_call: NA
clone_size: NA
v_call: TRBV7-8
cdr3_nt: TGTGCCAGCAGCTTTCCGGGAAGCCGCACCACAGATACGCAGTATTTT
cdr3_aa: CASSFPGSRTTDTQYF

j_call: TRBJ1-1
d_call: TRBD1
clone_size: NA
v_call: TRBV29-1
cdr3_nt: TGCAGCGTTACCGGACAGGGGAACACTGAAGCTTTCTTT
cdr3_aa: CSVTGQGNTEAFF

j_call: TRBJ1-5
d_call: NA
clone_size: NA
v_call: TRBV18
cdr3_nt: TGTGCCAGCTCACGACAACAGGATCAAGGCAATCAGCCCCAGCATTTT
cdr3_aa: CASSRQQDQGNQPQHF

j_call: TRBJ2-3
d_call: NA
clone_size: NA
v_call: TRBV2
cdr3_nt: TGTGCCAGCAACCCCCAGAGTGGGAGAGGGACAGATACGCAGTATTTT
cdr3_aa: CASNPQSGRGTDTQYF

j_call: TRBJ1-5
d_call: NA
clone_size: NA
v_call: TRBV30
cdr3_nt: TGTGCCTGGAGTGGTGGAGGCTCAGGTCAGCCCCAGCATTTT
cdr3_aa: CAWSGGGSGQPQHF

j_call: TRBJ1-6
d_call: NA
clone_size: NA
v_call: TRBV11-1
cdr3_nt: TGTGCCAGCAGTCCAGGGTTTGGACCCCTCCACTTT
cdr3_aa: CASSPGFGPLHF

j_call: TRBJ1-1
d_call: NA
clone_size: NA
v_call: TRBV27
cdr3_nt: TGTGCCAGCAGTTTAGCGCAGGGGCGAGCTTTCTTT
cdr3_aa: CASSLAQGRAFF

j_call: TRBJ1-1
d_call: NA
clone_size: NA
v_call: TRBV4-2
cdr3_nt: TGTGCCAGCAGCCTCGGGTCAGGGCTCAAGGACACTGAAGCTTTCTTT
cdr3_aa: CASSLGSGLKDTEAFF

j_call: TRBJ2-1
d_call: TRBD2
clone_size: NA
v_call: TRBV7-8
cdr3_nt: TGTGCCAGCAGCTTAGAAATCCCCTCGCGGGAGAGCTCCTACAATGAGCAGTTCTTC
cdr3_aa: CASSLEIPSRESSYNEQFF

j_call: TRBJ1-5
d_call: NA
clone_size: NA
v_call: TRBV2
cdr3_nt: TGTGCCAGCAGTGTTTTGCAGGGAAGCAATCAGCCCCAGCATTTT
cdr3_aa: CASSVLQGSNQPQHF

j_call: TRBJ2-7
d_call: TRBD1
clone_size: NA
v_call: TRBV27
cdr3_nt: TGTGCCAGCAGATACAGAGGACAGGTCGAAAGGTACGAGCAGTACTTC
cdr3_aa: CASRYRGQVERYEQYF

j_call: TRBJ1-3
d_call: NA
clone_size: NA
v_call: TRBV9
cdr3_nt: TGTGCCAGCAGCGTAGTGGAGTCTGGAAACACCATATATTTT
cdr3_aa: CASSVVESGNTIYF

j_call: TRBJ2-6
d_call: NA
clone_size: NA
v_call: TRBV28
cdr3_nt: TGTGCCAGCAGTTTTAGTGGGGCGAAGGCTGGGGCCAACGTCCTGACTTTC
cdr3_aa: CASSFSGAKAGANVLTF